This T cell receptor beta chain was sequenced in a study of blood T cell repertoires in COVID-19. There are 14 residues in the CDR3. The V end lost 5 bases, the J end lost 1 base, and 11 bases lay between the germline ends. The germline CDR1 and CDR2 sequences are SGHTA and FQGNSA. Data came from immunoSEQ multiplex PCR; TCRdb stores just in-frame clones and leaves some out. The sample shows approximately 280,000 clones, roughly 86% of them seen only once. This clonotype was sampled from a young man with active or convalescent COVID-19. The sequenced sample was peripheral blood. The chain is built from TRBV7-2 and TRBJ2-5; perhaps TRBD1 as D (6 bases). CDR3 DNA sequence: TGTGCCAGCAGCACGCACAGGGTCCAAGAGACCCAGTACTTC. The encoded protein is CASSTHRVQETQYF.